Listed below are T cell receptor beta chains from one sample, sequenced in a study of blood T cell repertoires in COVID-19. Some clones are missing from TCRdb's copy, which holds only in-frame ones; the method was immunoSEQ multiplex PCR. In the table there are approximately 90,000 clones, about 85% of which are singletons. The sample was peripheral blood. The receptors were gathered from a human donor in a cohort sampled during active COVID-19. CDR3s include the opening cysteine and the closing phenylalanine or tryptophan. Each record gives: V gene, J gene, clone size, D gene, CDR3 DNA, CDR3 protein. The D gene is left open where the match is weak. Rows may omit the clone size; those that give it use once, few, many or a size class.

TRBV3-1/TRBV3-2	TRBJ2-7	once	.	TGTGCCAGCAGCCAATCCCGGTTATCGGGCGAGCAGTACTTC	CASSQSRLSGEQYF
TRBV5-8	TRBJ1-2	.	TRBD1	TGTGCCAGCAGCTTCGAGACAGGGGCCTCCTATGGCTACACCTTC	CASSFETGASYGYTF
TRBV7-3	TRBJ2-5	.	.	TGTGCCAGCAGCTTGGGAGTAGGCCAGGGAGGGACCCAGTACTTC	CASSLGVGQGGTQYF
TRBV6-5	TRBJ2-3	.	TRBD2	TGTGCCAGCACCGGCGGGAGGGGGCGCACAGATACGCAGTATTTT	CASTGGRGRTDTQYF
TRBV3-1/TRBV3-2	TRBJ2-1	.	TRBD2	TGTGCCAGCAGCCCAAGCGGCGGGAGAAGAGGTGAGCAGTTCTTC	CASSPSGGRRGEQFF
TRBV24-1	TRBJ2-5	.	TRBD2	TGTGCCACCAGTGATGCGCGGAAGGGAGGGCAAGAGACCCAGTACTTC	CATSDARKGGQETQYF
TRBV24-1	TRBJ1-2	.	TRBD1	TGTGCCACCAGTGACACCGGGACAGGGTCGTTCGTCGATGGCTACACCTTC	CATSDTGTGSFVDGYTF
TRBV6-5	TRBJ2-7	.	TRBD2	TGTGCCAGCAAGGTCTCCCGGGAGGGCCTGTACGAGCAGTACTTC	CASKVSREGLYEQYF
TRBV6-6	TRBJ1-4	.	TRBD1	TGTGCCAGCCAGGGGGCGACTAATGAAAAACTGTTTTTT	CASQGATNEKLFF
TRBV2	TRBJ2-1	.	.	TGTGCCAGCAGTGGGGGACTTAACAATGAGCAGTTCTTC	CASSGGLNNEQFF
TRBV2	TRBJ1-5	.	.	TGTGCCAGCAGTGCCTTCGGAGCCAGGGGAGCCGTCTTGGATAGCAATCAGCCCCAGCATTTT	CASSAFGARGAVLDSNQPQHF
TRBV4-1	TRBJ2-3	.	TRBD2	TGCGCCAGCAGACCCTCGGCGGGAGACACCGAATATACGCAGTATTTT	CASRPSAGDTEYTQYF
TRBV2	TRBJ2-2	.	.	TGTGCCAGCAACCAGGGCTCCGGGGAGCTGTTTTTT	CASNQGSGELFF
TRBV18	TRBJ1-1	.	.	TGTGCCAGCTCACCACAGGGTGGGGGCAGGCGGTCGAACACTGAAGCTTTCTTT	CASSPQGGGRRSNTEAFF
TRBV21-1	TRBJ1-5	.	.	TGTGCCAGCAGCAAAACCGGGACAGGGCAGGACAATCAGCCCCAGCATTTT	CASSKTGTGQDNQPQHF
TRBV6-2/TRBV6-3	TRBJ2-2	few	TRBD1	TGTGCCATCAGTCCCAGGGGGCTTGTGTCCGGGGAGCTGTTTTTT	CAISPRGLVSGELFF
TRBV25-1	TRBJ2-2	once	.	TGTGCCAGCAGTGAAGTGTTAACTGCGACCGGGGAGCTGTTTTTT	CASSEVLTATGELFF
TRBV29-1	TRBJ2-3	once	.	TGCAGCGTTGCTCATGGAGGGGGCTTACCAGATACGCAGTATTTT	CSVAHGGGLPDTQYF
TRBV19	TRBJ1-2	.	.	TGTGCCAGTAGTATGGGGGAGGCAGGGCGGCATGGCTACACCTTC	CASSMGEAGRHGYTF
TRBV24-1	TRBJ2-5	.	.	TGTGCCACCAGTATATCAGGTGTGACCCAGTACTTC	CATSISGVTQYF
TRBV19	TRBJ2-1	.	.	TGTGCCAGTAGTAATCTAGCCGAGCAGTTCTTC	CASSNLAEQFF
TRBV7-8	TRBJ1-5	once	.	TGTGCCAGCAGCCGCGACACTGGCAATCAGCCCCAGCATTTT	CASSRDTGNQPQHF
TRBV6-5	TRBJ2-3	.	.	TGTGCCAGCAGTTTTACTACCACTGGAACAGATACGCAGTATTTT	CASSFTTTGTDTQYF
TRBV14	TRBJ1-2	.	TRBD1	TGTGCCAGCAGCCACGCCGGGACAGGGGGCGTTGGCTACACCTTC	CASSHAGTGGVGYTF
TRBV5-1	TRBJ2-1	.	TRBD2	TGCGCCAGCAGCCTCCGGGGGGCGGGAGGTGACTACAATGAGCAGTTCTTC	CASSLRGAGGDYNEQFF
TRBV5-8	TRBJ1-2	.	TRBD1	TGTGCCAGCAGCTTGGGCCCGGGGGACAGGGACGACCCTAACTATGGCTACACCTTC	CASSLGPGDRDDPNYGYTF
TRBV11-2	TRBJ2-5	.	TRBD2	TGTGCCAGCAGTTTTACTAGCGACCAAGGGGAGACCCAGTACTTC	CASSFTSDQGETQYF
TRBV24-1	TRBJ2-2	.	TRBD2	TGTGCCACCAGTGACAATAAGGGGACTACCGCGAACACCGGGGAGCTGTTTTTT	CATSDNKGTTANTGELFF
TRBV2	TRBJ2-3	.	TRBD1	TGTGCCAGCAGTGAATACCGGGACAGGGGCCCAGATACGCAGTATTTT	CASSEYRDRGPDTQYF
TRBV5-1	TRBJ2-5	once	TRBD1	TGCGCCAGCAGCACCGGGACAGAGATATGGTCCCAGTACTTC	CASSTGTEIWSQYF
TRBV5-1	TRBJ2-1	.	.	TGCGCCAGCAGCTCCGAGGGTGTCCACAATGAGCAGTTCTTC	CASSSEGVHNEQFF
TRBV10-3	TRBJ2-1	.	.	TGTGCCATCAGCCCGAGGGATGAGCAGTTCTTC	CAISPRDEQFF
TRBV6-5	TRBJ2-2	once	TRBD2	TGTGCCAGCAGTCCTTGGACTAGCGGCGCCGGGGAGCTGTTTTTT	CASSPWTSGAGELFF
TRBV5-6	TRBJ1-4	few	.	TGTGCCAGCAGACTACAGGGTGGGGGTGAAAAACTGTTTTTT	CASRLQGGGEKLFF
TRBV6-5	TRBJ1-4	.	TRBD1	TGTGCCAGCAGGGATCCGGGACAGGTGTTCCCCCAACTGTTTTTT	CASRDPGQVFPQLFF
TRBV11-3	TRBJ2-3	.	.	TGTGCCAGCAGCTCAACTAGAGAGGCAGATACGCAGTATTTT	CASSSTREADTQYF
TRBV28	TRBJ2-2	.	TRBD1	TGTGCCAGCAGTTCGACTCCGGGACAGGGGTTGAGGACCGGGGAGCTGTTTTTT	CASSSTPGQGLRTGELFF
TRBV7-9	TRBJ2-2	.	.	TGTGCCAGCAGCTTCGAAAGGACAGATCTTCCCGGGGAGCTGTTTTTT	CASSFERTDLPGELFF
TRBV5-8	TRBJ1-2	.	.	TGTGCCAGCAGCTTGGGACCGCGGATATATGGCTACACCTTC	CASSLGPRIYGYTF
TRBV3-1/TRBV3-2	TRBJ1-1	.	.	TGTGCCAGCAGCCTCTTCGGGGTCGGCACTGAAGCTTTCTTT	CASSLFGVGTEAFF
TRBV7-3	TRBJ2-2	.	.	TGTGCCAGCAGCTCCCCAACAGGGGAGCTGTTTTTT	CASSSPTGELFF
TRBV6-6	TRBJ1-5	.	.	TGTGCCAGCAGTTTAGCGGGTGATAGCAATCAGCCCCAGCATTTT	CASSLAGDSNQPQHF
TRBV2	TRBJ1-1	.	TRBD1	TGTGCCAGCAGGACAGGGGGCTCGAACACTGAAGCTTTCTTT	CASRTGGSNTEAFF
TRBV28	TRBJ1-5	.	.	TGTGCCAGCAGCCCGTTAGATAGCAATCAGCCCCAGCATTTT	CASSPLDSNQPQHF
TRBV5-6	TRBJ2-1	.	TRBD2	TGTGCCAGCAGCCTTCGGACTAGCGGGAGTAATGAGCAGTTCTTC	CASSLRTSGSNEQFF
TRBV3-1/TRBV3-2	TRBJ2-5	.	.	TGTGCCAGCAGCCTAAGTCTCGGGGGAGATGAGACCCAGTACTTC	CASSLSLGGDETQYF
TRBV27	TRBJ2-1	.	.	TGTGCCAGCAGTTCCAACAATGAGCAGTTCTTC	CASSSNNEQFF
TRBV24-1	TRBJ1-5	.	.	TGTGCCACCAGTGATCCCCGCAGGGGTAGCAATCAGCCCCAGCATTTT	CATSDPRRGSNQPQHF
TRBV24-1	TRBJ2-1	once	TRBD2	TGTGCCACCAGTGAGAGTAGCGGGAGGGCGAGGAATGAGCAGTTCTTC	CATSESSGRARNEQFF
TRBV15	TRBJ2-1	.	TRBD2	TGTGCCACCAGCATCCCTGGGGGGGGGAGGGCCGACAATGAGCAGTTCTTC	CATSIPGGGRADNEQFF
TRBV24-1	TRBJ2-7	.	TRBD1	TGTGCCACCAGTGACCCAGGACAGGGCGATAGGGAGCAGTACTTC	CATSDPGQGDREQYF
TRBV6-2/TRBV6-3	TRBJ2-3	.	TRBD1	TGTGCCAGCAGTTACCGGACAGGGGACTTTAGCACAGATACGCAGTATTTT	CASSYRTGDFSTDTQYF
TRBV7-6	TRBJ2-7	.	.	TGTGCCAGCAGCTTAGGTGCTAGATCCCTCGAGCAGTACTTC	CASSLGARSLEQYF
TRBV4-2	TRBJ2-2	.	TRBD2	TGTGCCAGCAGCCAAGGCGATAGCGGGGCCGGGGAGCTGTTTTTT	CASSQGDSGAGELFF
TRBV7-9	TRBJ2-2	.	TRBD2	TGTGCCAGCAGCTCTTCTCTCGGACTAGCGGGAGTGACCGGGGAGCTGTTTTTT	CASSSSLGLAGVTGELFF